These T cell receptor beta chains were read from a single sample in a study of control samples from healthy donors and cancer patients. The method was immunoSEQ multiplex PCR; TCRdb's version includes in-frame clones alone and lacks a portion of them. The repertoire holds some 64,000 clones, with approximately 90% as singletons. Sequences were obtained from PBMCs. These receptors originate from a woman between 45 and 65 years old with colorectal cancer. Both conserved end residues are part of each CDR3. The D gene is left open where the match is weak. Clone size is shown for a subset of rows, as once, few, many or a class of expanded clone.

j_call clone_size v_call d_call cdr3_nt cdr3_aa
TRBJ2-6 . TRBV3-1/TRBV3-2 . TGTGCCAGCAGCCACGGAGGGAGGCCTGGGGCCAACGTCCTGACTTTC CASSHGGRPGANVLTF
TRBJ1-2 . TRBV27 . TGTGCCAGCAGTTTAATGGCAGCGTACCCTGGCTACACCTTC CASSLMAAYPGYTF
TRBJ1-2 . TRBV24-1 . TGTGCCACCGGCGACAGCTACTATGGCTACACCTTC CATGDSYYGYTF
TRBJ1-3 . TRBV3-1/TRBV3-2 . TGTGCCAGCAGCCCCGCGGCAGGAAACACCATATATTTT CASSPAAGNTIYF
TRBJ2-5 . TRBV5-6 . TGTGCCAGCAGCCGAGACAGCGCTAATCAAGAGACCCAGTACTTC CASSRDSANQETQYF
TRBJ2-2 . TRBV7-6 . TGTGCCAGCAGCCCCCGAATAGGAGGGAACACCGGGGAGCTGTTTTTT CASSPRIGGNTGELFF
TRBJ2-7 . TRBV19 . TGTGCCAGTAGTATGCTACCGACCGCAGTCGTGGAGCAGTACTTC CASSMLPTAVVEQYF
TRBJ1-5 . TRBV15 TRBD1 TGTGCCACCAGCGCAGACGGGACAGGGGTCCAGCCCCAGCATTTT CATSADGTGVQPQHF
TRBJ1-1 once TRBV7-2 . TGTGCCAGCAGCTTAGGAGGCAAGGGAGGTACTGAAGCTTTCTTT CASSLGGKGGTEAFF
TRBJ1-1 . TRBV18 . TGTGCCAGCTCACCAATCCGGGGGTCCACTGAAGCTTTCTTT CASSPIRGSTEAFF
TRBJ2-7 . TRBV5-1 . TGCGCCAGCAGCTTAAACACCTACGAGCAGTACTTC CASSLNTYEQYF
TRBJ2-4 . TRBV27 TRBD2 TGTGCCAGCAGTTTATATGCGGGAGTACACATTCAGTACTTC CASSLYAGVHIQYF
TRBJ1-1 . TRBV7-3 . TGTGCCAGCAGCAGTCAGGTGAACACTGAAGCTTTCTTT CASSSQVNTEAFF
TRBJ2-6 . TRBV28 . TGTGCCAGCAGTTCCCTGTCCGTAGCCGGGGCCAACGTCCTGACTTTC CASSSLSVAGANVLTF
TRBJ1-2 . TRBV6-4 . TGTGCCAGCAGTGACGGGGTACCACCTAAGAGCTACACCTTC CASSDGVPPKSYTF
TRBJ1-5 . TRBV10-1 TRBD1 TGCGCCAGCAGTGAACAGGGGGATCAGCCCCAGCATTTT CASSEQGDQPQHF
TRBJ2-7 once TRBV7-9 TRBD1 TGTGCCAGCAGCCCGGGACAGCGCTCCTCCTACGAGCAGTACTTC CASSPGQRSSYEQYF
TRBJ1-3 . TRBV27 . TGTGCCAGCAGTTTCCAGGGCGGGGACACCATATATTTT CASSFQGGDTIYF
TRBJ2-2 . TRBV5-1 . TGCGCCAGCAGCGTCCGGACAGCGAACACCGGGGAGCTGTTTTTT CASSVRTANTGELFF
TRBJ2-7 . TRBV5-1 . TGCGCCAGCAGCTCCGATCCCTCCTACGAGCAGTACTTC CASSSDPSYEQYF
TRBJ1-3 . TRBV13 . TGTGCCAGCAGCTTAGGGTTGCCGGCTGGAAACACCATATATTTT CASSLGLPAGNTIYF
TRBJ2-5 once TRBV19 . TGTGCCAGTAGTATTGGGGGGCCACTGGTACAAGAGACCCAGTACTTC CASSIGGPLVQETQYF
TRBJ1-5 . TRBV2 . TGTGCCAGCAGCCAGGGAGGGGGAATCAGTCGGCCCCAGCATTTT CASSQGGGISRPQHF
TRBJ1-1 . TRBV30 . TGTGCCTGGAAGGGCCCACTGGAACGAGGCGCAAAAGCCACCTCCACTGAAGCTTTCTTT CAWKGPLERGAKATSTEAFF
TRBJ1-1 . TRBV28 . TGTGCCAGCAGTTCCCCCTCGACAGAACTGGCTTTCTTT CASSSPSTELAFF
TRBJ2-7 . TRBV11-2 TRBD2 TGTGCCAGCAGCCCGGGGAGCAGCGGGAGACTCCGCGAGCAGTACTTC CASSPGSSGRLREQYF
TRBJ2-2 . TRBV18 . TGTGCCAGCTCACCACCGACAGCCCACACCGGGGAGCTGTTTTTT CASSPPTAHTGELFF
TRBJ1-3 . TRBV9 . TGTGCCGCAGAAGAGGGAACAGCCTACTTTGGAAACACCATATATTTT CAAEEGTAYFGNTIYF
TRBJ1-5 . TRBV30 TRBD1 TGTGCCTGGAGTCGCCGACAGGGACTCGGCAATCAGCCCCAGCATTTT CAWSRRQGLGNQPQHF
TRBJ1-3 . TRBV19 . TGTGCCAGTAGTACTCAGATCTCTGGAAACACCATATATTTT CASSTQISGNTIYF
TRBJ1-2 . TRBV12-3/TRBV12-4 . TGTGCCAGCAGTTTAGCTTATGGCTACACCTTC CASSLAYGYTF
TRBJ2-3 . TRBV5-8 . TGTGCCAGCAGCTTGGCTCGGCAGGGTACAGATACGCAGTATTTT CASSLARQGTDTQYF
TRBJ2-1 . TRBV10-1 TRBD1 TGCGCCAGCGGCAGGACAGGGAGCTCCTACAATGAGCAGTTCTTC CASGRTGSSYNEQFF
TRBJ2-7 . TRBV7-6 . TGTGCCAGCGGCCAGGGTCCGGGACGCGACGAGCAGTACTTC CASGQGPGRDEQYF
TRBJ2-7 . TRBV27 TRBD1 TGTGCCAGCAGGACTCAGGGGGCCTACGAGCAGTACTTC CASRTQGAYEQYF
TRBJ1-2 . TRBV9 . TGTGCCAGCAGCGTCCCCTCCTATGGCTACACCTTC CASSVPSYGYTF
TRBJ1-1 . TRBV5-5 . TGTGCCAGCAGCTTGGCCTGGGCAGTTGAGAGCCAAGCTTTCTTT CASSLAWAVESQAFF
TRBJ1-1 . TRBV3-1/TRBV3-2 . TGTGCCAGCAGCCTTTCGACAGTCGGGGGCACTGAAGCTTTCTTT CASSLSTVGGTEAFF
TRBJ2-1 . TRBV2 TRBD2 TGTGCCAGCAGTGCCCGGCAGCGGGAGGAGTCTGAGCAGTTCTTC CASSARQREESEQFF
TRBJ1-2 . TRBV19 TRBD1 TGTGCCAGTAGTGTACAGGGGGCTCGGGGCTACACCTTC CASSVQGARGYTF
TRBJ2-7 . TRBV19 . TGTGCCAGCTCCCGGGACTCACGCTCTGGTGAGCAGTACTTC CASSRDSRSGEQYF
TRBJ2-4 . TRBV20-1 . TGCAGTGCTAGTTTGCCCGACCTAGCCAAAAACATTCAGTACTTC CSASLPDLAKNIQYF
TRBJ1-2 . TRBV28 . TGTGCCAGCAGTTTTACCGCAGACTATGGCTACACCTTC CASSFTADYGYTF
TRBJ2-7 . TRBV28 . TGTGCCAGCAGTTCCCCACGGGGGCCACCCTACGAGCAGTACTTC CASSSPRGPPYEQYF
TRBJ2-4 . TRBV2 . TGTGCCAGCCGACGGGGCGCCAAAAACATTCAGTACTTC CASRRGAKNIQYF
TRBJ1-1 few TRBV19 . TGTGCCAGTAGTCAGGGCCAAATGAACACTGAAGCTTTCTTT CASSQGQMNTEAFF
TRBJ2-1 . TRBV6-5 TRBD2 TGTGCCAGCAGATCTAGCGGGGGCGAGCAGTTCTTC CASRSSGGEQFF
TRBJ1-2 . TRBV2 TRBD1 TGTGCCAGCAGGGTCGTCGGGGACAGGGGCTTTGGCGGCTACACCTTC CASRVVGDRGFGGYTF
TRBJ1-2 . TRBV12-3/TRBV12-4 . TGTGCCAGCAGTTTTAACAGGGAGGAAGGCTACACCTTC CASSFNREEGYTF
TRBJ2-3 once TRBV15 . TGTGCCACCAGCTCCGAAAGGGGAGATACGCAGTATTTT CATSSERGDTQYF
TRBJ1-1 . TRBV7-8 TRBD1 TGTGCCAGCAGCGCCAGGACAGGGTACGGGAACACTGAAGCTTTCTTT CASSARTGYGNTEAFF
TRBJ1-1 . TRBV5-1 . TGCGCCAGCAGCTTGAACCCCCCGAACACTGAAGCTTTCTTT CASSLNPPNTEAFF
TRBJ1-4 . TRBV19 . TGTGCCAGTAGGTTTGGACAGTCACCAGAAAAACTGTTTTTT CASRFGQSPEKLFF